One T cell receptor (beta chain) is described in this entry. Its antigen is not known. These data come from a study of CD4 T cells in relation to SARS-CoV-2 and coronaviruses. The CDR3 consists of 15 residues. The V segment lost 5 bases and the J segment 8 bases; nucleotides outside the gene matches: 9. CDR1 and CDR2 (germline): MNHEY, SMNVEV (reference sequence). Sequencing was performed with immunoSEQ multiplex PCR; in TCRdb, only in-frame clones are kept and a portion is missing. The sample lists 38,000 or so clones; over 70% were seen once. The sequence came from an adult with COVID-19. The rearrangement uses TRBV27 and TRBJ1-2, with TRBD1 matching 12 bases. Sequenced: memory CD4+ T cells from PBMCs, cultured in vitro. CDR3 in DNA: TGTGCCAGCAGTCCCTGGGACAGGGGGCGAAGAGGCTACACCTTC. Its translation is CASSPWDRGRRGYTF.